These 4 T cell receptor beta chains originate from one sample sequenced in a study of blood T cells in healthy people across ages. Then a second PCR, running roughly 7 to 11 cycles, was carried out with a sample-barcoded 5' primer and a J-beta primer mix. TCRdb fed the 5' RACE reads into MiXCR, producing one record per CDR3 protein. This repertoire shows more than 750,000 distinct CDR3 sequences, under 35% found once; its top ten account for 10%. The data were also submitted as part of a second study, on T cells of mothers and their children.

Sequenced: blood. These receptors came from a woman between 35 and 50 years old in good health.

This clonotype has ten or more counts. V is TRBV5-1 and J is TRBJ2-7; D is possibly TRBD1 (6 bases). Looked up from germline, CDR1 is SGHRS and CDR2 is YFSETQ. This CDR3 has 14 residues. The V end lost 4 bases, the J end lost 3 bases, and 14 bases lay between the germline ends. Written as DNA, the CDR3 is TGCGCCAGCAGCCAACAAACAGGGAACTACGAGCAGTACTTC. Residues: CASSQQTGNYEQYF.

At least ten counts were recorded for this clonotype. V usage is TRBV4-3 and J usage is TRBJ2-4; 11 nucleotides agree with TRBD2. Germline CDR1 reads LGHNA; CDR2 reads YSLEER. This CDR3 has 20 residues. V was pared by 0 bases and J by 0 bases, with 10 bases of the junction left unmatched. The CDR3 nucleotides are TGCGCCAGCAGCCAAGATCGCGGACTAGCGGGTGCTATAGCCAAAAACATTCAGTACTTC. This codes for CASSQDRGLAGAIAKNIQYF.

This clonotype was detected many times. The CDR3 protein is CASSMEASGSTDTQYF. The CDR3 nucleotides read TGTGCCAGCAGTATGGAGGCTAGCGGGAGCACAGATACGCAGTATTTT. This chain connects TRBV6-4 to TRBJ2-3, with 8 bases fitting TRBD2. J gave up 0 bases and V 5 bases, and 7 bases lay outside the gene matches. Germline V lookup: CDR1 MRHNA, CDR2 SNTAGT. This CDR3 is 16 amino acids long.

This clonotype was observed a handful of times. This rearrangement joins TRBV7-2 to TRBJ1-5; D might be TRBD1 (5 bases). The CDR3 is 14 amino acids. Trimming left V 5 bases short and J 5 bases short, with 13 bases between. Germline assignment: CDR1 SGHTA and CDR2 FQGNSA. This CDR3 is CASSPRRGDQPQHF. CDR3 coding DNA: TGTGCCAGCAGCCCCCGTCGGGGGGATCAGCCCCAGCATTTT.